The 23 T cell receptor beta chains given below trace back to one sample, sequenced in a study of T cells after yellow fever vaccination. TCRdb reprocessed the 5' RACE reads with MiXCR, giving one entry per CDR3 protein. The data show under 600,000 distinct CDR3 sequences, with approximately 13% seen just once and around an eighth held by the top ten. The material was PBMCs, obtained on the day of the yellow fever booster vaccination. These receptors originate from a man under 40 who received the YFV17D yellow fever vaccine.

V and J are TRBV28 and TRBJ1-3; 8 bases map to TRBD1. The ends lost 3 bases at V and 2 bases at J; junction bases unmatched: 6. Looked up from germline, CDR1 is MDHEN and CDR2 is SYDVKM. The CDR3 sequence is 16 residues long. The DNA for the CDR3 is TGTGCCAGCAGTTTTCTTCAGGGGGCTACTGGAAACACCATATATTTT. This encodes CASSFLQGATGNTIYF.

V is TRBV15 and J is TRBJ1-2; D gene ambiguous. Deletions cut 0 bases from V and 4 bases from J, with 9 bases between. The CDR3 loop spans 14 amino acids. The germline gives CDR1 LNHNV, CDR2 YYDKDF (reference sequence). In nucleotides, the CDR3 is TGTGCCACCAGCAGAGATCGGGGTCTCTATGGCTACACCTTC. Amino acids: CATSRDRGLYGYTF.

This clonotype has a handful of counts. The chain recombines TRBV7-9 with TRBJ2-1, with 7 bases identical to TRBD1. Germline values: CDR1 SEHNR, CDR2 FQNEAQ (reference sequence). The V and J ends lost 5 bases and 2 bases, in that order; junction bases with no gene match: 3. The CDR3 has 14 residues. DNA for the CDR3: TGTGCCAGCAGCAAGACAGGGACCTACAATGAGCAGTTCTTC. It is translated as CASSKTGTYNEQFF. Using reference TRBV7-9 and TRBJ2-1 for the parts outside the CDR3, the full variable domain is DTGVSQNPRHKITKRGQNVTFRCDPISEHNRLYWYRQTLGQGPEFLTYFQNEAQLEKSRLLSDRFSAERPKGSFSTLEIQRTEQGDSAMYLCASSKTGTYNEQFFGPGTRLTVL.

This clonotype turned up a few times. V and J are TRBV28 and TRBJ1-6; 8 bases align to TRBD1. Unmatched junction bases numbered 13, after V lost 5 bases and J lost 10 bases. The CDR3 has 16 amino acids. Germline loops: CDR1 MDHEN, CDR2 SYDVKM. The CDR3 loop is CASSPLGRGQVSPLHF. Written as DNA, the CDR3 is TGTGCCAGCAGTCCCCTTGGCAGGGGGCAGGTCTCACCCCTCCACTTT.

This CDR3 is CSARGWNTGELFF. As DNA, the CDR3 is TGCAGTGCTAGGGGGTGGAACACCGGGGAGCTGTTTTTT. This chain connects TRBV20-1 to TRBJ2-2; no firm D call. The V end lost 3 bases, the J end lost 1 base, and 6 bases lay between the germline ends. The CDR3 consists of 13 residues. Germline values: CDR1 DFQATT, CDR2 SNEGSKA (reference sequence).

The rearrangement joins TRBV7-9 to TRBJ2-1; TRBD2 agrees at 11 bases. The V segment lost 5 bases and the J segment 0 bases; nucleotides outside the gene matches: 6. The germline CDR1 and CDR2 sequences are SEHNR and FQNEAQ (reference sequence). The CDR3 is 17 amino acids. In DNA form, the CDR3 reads TGTGCCAGCAGCCCGACTAGCGGGATGGGCTCCTACAATGAGCAGTTCTTC. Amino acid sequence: CASSPTSGMGSYNEQFF. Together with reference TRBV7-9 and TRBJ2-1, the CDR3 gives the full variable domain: DTGVSQNPRHKITKRGQNVTFRCDPISEHNRLYWYRQTLGQGPEFLTYFQNEAQLEKSRLLSDRFSAERPKGSFSTLEIQRTEQGDSAMYLCASSPTSGMGSYNEQFFGPGTRLTVL.

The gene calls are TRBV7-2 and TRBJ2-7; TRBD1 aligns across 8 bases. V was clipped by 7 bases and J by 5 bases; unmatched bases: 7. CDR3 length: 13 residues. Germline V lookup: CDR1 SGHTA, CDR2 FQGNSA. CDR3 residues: CASTDRARNEQYF. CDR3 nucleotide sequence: TGTGCCAGCACGGACAGGGCAAGAAACGAGCAGTACTTC.

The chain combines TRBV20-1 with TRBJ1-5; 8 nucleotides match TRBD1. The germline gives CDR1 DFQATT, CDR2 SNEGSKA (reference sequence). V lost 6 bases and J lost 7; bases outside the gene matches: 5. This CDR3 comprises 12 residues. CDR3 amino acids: CSARTGQQPQHF. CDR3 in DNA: TGCAGTGCCCGGACAGGGCAGCAGCCCCAGCATTTT.

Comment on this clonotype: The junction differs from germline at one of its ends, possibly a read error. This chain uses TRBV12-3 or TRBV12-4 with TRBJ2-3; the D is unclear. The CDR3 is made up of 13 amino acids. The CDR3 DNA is TGTGCCAGCAGGAAGTATAGCATAGATACGCAGTATTTT. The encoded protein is CASRKYSIDTQYF.

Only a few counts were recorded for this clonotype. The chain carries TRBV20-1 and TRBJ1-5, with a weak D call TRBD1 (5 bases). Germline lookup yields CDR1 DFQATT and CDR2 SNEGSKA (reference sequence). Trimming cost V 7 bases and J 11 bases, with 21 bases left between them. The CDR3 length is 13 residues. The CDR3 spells CSERSRGPGAQHF. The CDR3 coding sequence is TGCAGTGAAAGGTCGAGGGGCCCGGGGGCCCAGCATTTT.

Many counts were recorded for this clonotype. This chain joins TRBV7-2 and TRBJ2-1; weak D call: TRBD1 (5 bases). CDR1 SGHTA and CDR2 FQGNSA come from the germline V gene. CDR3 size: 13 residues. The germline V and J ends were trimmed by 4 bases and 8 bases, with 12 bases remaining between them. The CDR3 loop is CASSWSPGHEQFF. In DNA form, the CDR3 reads TGTGCCAGCAGCTGGAGCCCAGGGCATGAGCAGTTCTTC.

In nucleotides, the CDR3 is TGTGCCAGCAGCCCCCCCTCTACAACGCTGTTTTTT. This codes for CASSPPSTTLFF. This rearrangement joins TRBV14 to TRBJ2-2; the D is unclear. CDR1 SGHDN and CDR2 FVKESK come from the germline V gene. The CDR3 contains 12 residues. V dropped 4 bases and J dropped 13 bases, with 13 bases sitting between them.

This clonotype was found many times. The CDR3 region has the DNA TGTGCCAGCAGCTTAAGACAAAAGCATGACGAGCAGTACTTC. This translates into CASSLRQKHDEQYF. V is TRBV7-6 and J is TRBJ2-7; D is unresolved. V was shortened by 2 bases and J by 5 bases, with 13 bases between the two germline ends. CDR3 size: 14 residues. The germline gives CDR1 SGHVS, CDR2 FNYEAQ.

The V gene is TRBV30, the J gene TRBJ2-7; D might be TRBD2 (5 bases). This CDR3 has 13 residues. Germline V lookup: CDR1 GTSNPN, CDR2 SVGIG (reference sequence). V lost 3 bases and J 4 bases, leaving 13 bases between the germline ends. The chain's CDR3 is CAWRSSGKYEQYF. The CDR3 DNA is TGTGCCTGGAGGTCCTCCGGGAAATACGAGCAGTACTTC.

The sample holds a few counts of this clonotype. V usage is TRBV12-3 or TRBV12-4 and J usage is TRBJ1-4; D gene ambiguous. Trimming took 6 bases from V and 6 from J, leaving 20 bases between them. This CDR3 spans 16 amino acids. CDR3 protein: CASSTFPGFGDEKLFF. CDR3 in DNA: TGTGCCAGCAGCACCTTCCCAGGCTTCGGCGATGAAAAACTGTTTTTT.

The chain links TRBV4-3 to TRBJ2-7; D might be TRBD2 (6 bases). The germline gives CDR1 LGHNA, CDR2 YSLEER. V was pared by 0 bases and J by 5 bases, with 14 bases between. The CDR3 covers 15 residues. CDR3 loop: CASSQDLLARDEQYF. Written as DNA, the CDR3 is TGCGCCAGCAGCCAAGATTTACTAGCTCGGGACGAGCAGTACTTC.

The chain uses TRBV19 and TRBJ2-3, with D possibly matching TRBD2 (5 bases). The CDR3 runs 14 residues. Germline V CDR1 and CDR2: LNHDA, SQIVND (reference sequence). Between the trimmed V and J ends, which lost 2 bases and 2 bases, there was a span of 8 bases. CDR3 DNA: TGTGCCAGTAGTATATGGAGGAACACAGATACGCAGTATTTT. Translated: CASSIWRNTDTQYF.

CDR3 loop: CASSYRGFAPYEQYF. For the CDR3, the DNA is TGTGCCAGCAGTTACCGGGGATTTGCACCCTACGAGCAGTACTTC. V usage is TRBV6-2 or TRBV6-3 and J usage is TRBJ2-7; possible D gene TRBD2, 5 bases. V lost 2 bases and J 2 bases, leaving 13 bases between the germline ends. The CDR3 length is 15 residues. Looked up from germline, CDR1 is MNHEY and CDR2 is SVGEGT.

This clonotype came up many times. DNA of the CDR3: TGCGCCAGCAGCTCGGACAGGGAAGAGACCCAGTACTTC. Protein product: CASSSDREETQYF. The rearrangement uses TRBV5-1 and TRBJ2-5; 8 nucleotides align to TRBD1. CDR1 is SGHRS and CDR2 is YFSETQ in the germline V gene. Germline trimming cut 3 bases from V and 3 bases from J; bases unmatched to any gene: 1. The CDR3 runs 13 residues. Variable domain in full (rest from reference TRBV5-1 and TRBJ2-5): KAGVTQTPRYLIKTRGQQVTLSCSPISGHRSVSWYQQTPGQGLQFLFEYFSETQRNKGNFPGRFSGRQFSNSRSEMNVSTLELGDSALYLCASSSDREETQYFGPGTRLLVL.

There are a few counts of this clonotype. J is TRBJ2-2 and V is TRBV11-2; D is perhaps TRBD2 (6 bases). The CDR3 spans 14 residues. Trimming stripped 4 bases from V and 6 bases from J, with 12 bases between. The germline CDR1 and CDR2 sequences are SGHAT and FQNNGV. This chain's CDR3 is CASSSLTSAGELFF. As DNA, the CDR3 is TGTGCCAGCAGCTCCCTGACTAGTGCCGGGGAGCTGTTTTTT.

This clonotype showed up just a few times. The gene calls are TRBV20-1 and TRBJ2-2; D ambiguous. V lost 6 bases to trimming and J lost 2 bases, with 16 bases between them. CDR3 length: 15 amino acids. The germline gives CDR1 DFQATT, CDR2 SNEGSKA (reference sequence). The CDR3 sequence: CSAPRGGYNTGELFF. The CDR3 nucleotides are TGCAGTGCCCCCCGCGGCGGATACAACACCGGGGAGCTGTTTTTT.

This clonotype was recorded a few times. Here the CDR3 reads CASSLDRAGTVYEQYF. CDR3 in DNA: TGTGCCAGCAGCTTAGATCGAGCGGGAACGGTCTACGAGCAGTACTTC. The V and J genes are TRBV5-8 and TRBJ2-7, with 7 bases matching TRBD2. CDR3 length: 16 amino acids. CDR1 is SGHTS and CDR2 is YDEGEE in the germline V gene. J gave up 3 bases and V 2 bases, and 11 bases lay outside the gene matches.

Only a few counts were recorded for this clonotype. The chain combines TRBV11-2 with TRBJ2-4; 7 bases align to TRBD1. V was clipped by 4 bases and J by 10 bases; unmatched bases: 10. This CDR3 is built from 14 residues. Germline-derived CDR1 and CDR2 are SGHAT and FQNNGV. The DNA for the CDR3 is TGTGCCAGCAGCTCCTCCGCCGGGACAGTTATTCAGTACTTC. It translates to CASSSSAGTVIQYF.